What follows is one T cell receptor (beta chain) and its context. This sample also contains other DNA sequences that code for the same CDR3. Authors' data handling: Researchers report that nucleated cell counts were estimated from reference gene primer amplification. The repertoire was sequenced with immunoSEQ multiplex PCR; TCRdb's copy has only in-frame clones and lacks some. V, J and clone size are taken as reported in that table, and D and trimming were inferred from the DNA itself. The profile shows a few hundred thousand clones, roughly 90% of them singletons. The data belong to a study of blood T cell repertoires in COVID-19. The wider study: COVID-19 samples, acute and convalescent, were from the United States, Italy and Spain. T cells, B-cell-depleted T cells, or PBMCs provided the cDNA or gDNA that served as material.

The Seattle patients, enrolled during active infection, were followed longitudinally. Germline CDR1 KGHSH, CDR2 LQKENI. The length of the CDR3 is 13 residues. V was trimmed by 5 bases and J by 0 bases, leaving 7 bases between them. V gene TRBV18 combines with J gene TRBJ1-1, with D hard to call. This TCR was recovered from a woman in her 30s with COVID-19, enrolled during active disease. The source material was peripheral blood. This CDR3 is CASSIDMNTEAFF. The DNA of the CDR3 is TGTGCCAGCTCAATAGACATGAACACTGAAGCTTTCTTT.